These 24 T cell receptor beta chains originate from one sample sequenced in a study of T cells after yellow fever vaccination. TCRdb used MiXCR to reprocess the 5' RACE reads, holding one entry per CDR3 protein. This sample has about 550,000 distinct CDR3 sequences, with 15% to 20% found just once. Here the sequenced sample was PBMCs, taken 15 days after the yellow fever booster vaccination. These receptors all come from a man aged 30-40 years who received the YFV17D yellow fever vaccine.

A few counts support this clonotype. The chain recombines TRBV5-1 with TRBJ1-1; 9 bases agree with TRBD1. The CDR3 is made up of 15 amino acids. The V segment lost 2 bases and the J segment 4 bases; nucleotides outside the gene matches: 6. CDR1 is SGHRS, CDR2 YFSETQ, per germline. Here the CDR3 reads CASSFTGGAVTEAFF. As DNA, the CDR3 is TGCGCCAGCAGCTTTACAGGGGGCGCGGTCACTGAAGCTTTCTTT. The full variable domain, with the rest looked up from reference TRBV5-1 and TRBJ1-1, is KAGVTQTPRYLIKTRGQQVTLSCSPISGHRSVSWYQQTPGQGLQFLFEYFSETQRNKGNFPGRFSGRQFSNSRSEMNVSTLELGDSALYLCASSFTGGAVTEAFFGQGTRLTVV.

The V and J genes are TRBV6-5 and TRBJ2-2; 9 nucleotides line up with TRBD2. CDR3 length: 16 amino acids. Per the germline V gene, CDR1 is MNHEY and CDR2 is SVGAGI. The trim removed 4 bases at V and 2 bases at J, leaving 5 bases unmatched. The CDR3 reads CASSSLAGVNTGELFF. CDR3 in DNA: TGTGCCAGCAGTTCGTTAGCGGGGGTAAACACCGGGGAGCTGTTTTTT.

This clonotype was recorded many times. The chain combines TRBV24-1 with TRBJ2-2, with a tentative D call TRBD1 (8 bases). The V end was cut by 5 bases, the J end by 5 bases, with 14 bases between. The CDR3 has 15 residues. Germline loops: CDR1 KGHDR, CDR2 SFDVKD. The CDR3: CATSGHRGGTGELFF. CDR3 DNA sequence: TGTGCCACCAGTGGTCACAGGGGGGGAACCGGGGAGCTGTTTTTT.

This clonotype was counted only a few times. The chain uses TRBV5-1 and TRBJ2-5; D is possibly TRBD2 (5 bases). There are 17 residues in the CDR3. Germline V CDR1 and CDR2: SGHRS, YFSETQ. The V and J ends lost 1 base and 5 bases respectively, with 21 bases between them. In DNA, the CDR3 is TGCGCCAGCAGCTTGAGCGTCCGGAGTGGGTCGGGGGAGACCCAGTACTTC. This gives the protein CASSLSVRSGSGETQYF.

The chain combines TRBV29-1 with TRBJ2-7, with TRBD1 matching over 11 bases. The CDR3 consists of 14 residues. Per the germline V gene, CDR1 is SQVTM and CDR2 is ANQGSEA. With 5 bases clipped from V and 3 bases from J, the junction kept 6 bases outside the gene matches. CDR3 region: CSVRTGGAFYEQYF. CDR3 bases: TGCAGCGTTCGGACAGGGGGCGCATTCTACGAGCAGTACTTC.

This clonotype was observed a handful of times. This chain connects TRBV7-8 to TRBJ2-7; D is undetermined. Trimming removed 8 bases at V and 4 bases at J, with 21 bases between. CDR1 is SGHVS and CDR2 is FQNEAQ in the germline V gene. The CDR3 extends over 15 amino acids. The CDR3: CASSLVGPPPYEQYF. The CDR3 DNA is TGTGCCAGCTCATTGGTAGGGCCCCCCCCATACGAGCAGTACTTC.

This clonotype was detected only a few times. The genes are TRBV15 and TRBJ2-2; 9 bases line up with TRBD2. V trimming: 7 bases; J trimming: 1 base; junction bases outside the gene matches: 4. CDR3 length equals 15 residues. Germline assignment: CDR1 LNHNV and CDR2 YYDKDF (reference sequence). CDR3 DNA sequence: TGTGCCACCACCAGGACTAGCGTGAACACCGGGGAGCTGTTTTTT. Translating gives CATTRTSVNTGELFF.

A few counts support this clonotype. V usage is TRBV5-1 and J usage is TRBJ2-5, with D tentatively TRBD2 (5 bases). The CDR3 is 14 amino acids. Germline CDR1 is SGHRS and CDR2 is YFSETQ. V was trimmed by 3 bases and J by 3 bases, leaving 12 bases between them. The CDR3 region has the DNA TGCGCCAGCAGCTCCAGCGGAACGAAAGAGACCCAGTACTTC. This encodes CASSSSGTKETQYF. Using reference TRBV5-1 and TRBJ2-5 for the parts outside the CDR3, the full variable domain is KAGVTQTPRYLIKTRGQQVTLSCSPISGHRSVSWYQQTPGQGLQFLFEYFSETQRNKGNFPGRFSGRQFSNSRSEMNVSTLELGDSALYLCASSSSGTKETQYFGPGTRLLVL.

This clonotype has more than one count but fewer than ten. The V call is TRBV6-1, the J call TRBJ1-1; weak D call: TRBD1 (5 bases). The CDR3 sequence is 14 residues long. Trimming took 6 bases from V and 0 from J, leaving 11 bases between them. Per the germline V gene, CDR1 is MNHNS and CDR2 is SASEGT. The CDR3 DNA sequence: TGTGCCAGCAGCAGGGAAACTTTGAACACTGAAGCTTTCTTT. It codes for CASSRETLNTEAFF.

This chain uses TRBV7-8 with TRBJ2-5; D possibly matches TRBD1 or TRBD2 (6 bases each). The CDR3 consists of 16 residues. Looked up from germline, CDR1 is SGHVS and CDR2 is FQNEAQ. Trimming pared 5 bases from V and 5 bases from J, leaving 21 bases between. In DNA form, the CDR3 reads TGTGCCAGCAGCGCTTCCGGGGGCAGTTTGTGGGAGACCCAGTACTTC. Residues: CASSASGGSLWETQYF.

The chain combines TRBV10-3 with TRBJ2-6, with no clear D. The CDR3 runs to 17 residues. V was shortened by 5 bases and J by 2 bases, with 16 bases between the two germline ends. The germline CDR1 and CDR2 sequences are ENHRY and SYGVKD. The CDR3 sequence: CAISSIVKSTGANVLTF. The CDR3, as DNA: TGTGCCATCAGTAGTATCGTAAAGAGTACTGGGGCCAACGTCCTGACTTTC.

V is TRBV23-1 and J is TRBJ2-2, with no clear D. TRBV23-1 is marked as an open reading frame, function uncertain. The length of the CDR3 is 16 residues. Trimming left V 0 bases short and J 4 bases short, with 12 bases between. CDR3 DNA sequence: TGCGCCAGCAGTCAATCGTGTTCCACGGCCACCGGGGAGCTGTTTTTT. Amino acid sequence: CASSQSCSTATGELFF.

This clonotype was picked up a small number of times. The chain recombines TRBV4-3 with TRBJ2-1, with D possibly being TRBD2 (6 bases). CDR3 length: 15 residues. In germline, CDR1 is LGHNA, CDR2 YSLEER. V was trimmed by 0 bases and J by 2 bases, leaving 8 bases between them. The CDR3 spells CASSQDSGPYNEQFF. In DNA, the CDR3 is TGCGCCAGCAGCCAAGATAGCGGCCCCTACAATGAGCAGTTCTTC.

This clonotype showed up just a few times. The genes are TRBV5-1 and TRBJ2-2; D call uncertain. This CDR3 is 16 amino acids long. CDR1 SGHRS and CDR2 YFSETQ come from the germline V gene. Trimming cost V 1 base and J 0 bases, with 10 bases left between them. The CDR3 sequence: CASSLSQASNTGELFF. The CDR3 DNA reads TGCGCCAGCAGCTTGAGTCAGGCGTCGAACACCGGGGAGCTGTTTTTT.

The sample holds a few counts of this clonotype. The chain is built from TRBV12-3 or TRBV12-4 and TRBJ2-7, with unresolved D. The CDR3 totals 14 residues. The V gene lost 2 bases and the J gene lost 6 bases, with 14 bases spanning the gap. In DNA, the CDR3 is TGTGCCAGCAGTTTAACCAGGCATCCTATCGAGCAGTACTTC. This gives the protein CASSLTRHPIEQYF.

The rearrangement uses TRBV21-1 and TRBJ2-3; the table's D call of TRBD2 was not tested on the DNA. TRBV21-1 represents a pseudogene. There are 18 residues in the CDR3. CDR3 in DNA: TGTGCCAGCAGCTCCGGGTTGCCTAGCGGGGGTTGCACAGATACGCAGTATTTT. It codes for CASSSGLPSGGCTDTQYF.

The chain is built from TRBV7-2 and TRBJ2-7; D gene uncertain. This CDR3 has 14 amino acids. V was cut by 1 base and J by 0 bases, with 7 bases left in between. From germline, CDR1 is SGHTA and CDR2 FQGNSA. The CDR3 DNA is TGTGCCAGCAGCTTAGATCCTAACTCCTACGAGCAGTACTTC. Its protein is CASSLDPNSYEQYF.

This clonotype was seen a handful of times. The V and J genes are TRBV5-1 and TRBJ2-3; a possible D gene is TRBD2 (5 bases). Trimming removed 3 bases from V and 4 bases from J, with 15 bases in between. Germline V gives CDR1 SGHRS, CDR2 YFSETQ. This CDR3 has 15 amino acids. The CDR3 protein is CASSSLTTRPDTQYF. The DNA for the CDR3 is TGCGCCAGCAGCTCCCTGACTACCCGACCAGATACGCAGTATTTT.

This clonotype was counted a few times. This sequence joins TRBV20-1 and TRBJ2-3; D is unresolved. V shed 3 bases and J shed 8 bases, with 15 bases lying between them. Germline V gene data show CDR1 as DFQATT and CDR2 as SNEGSKA (reference sequence). The CDR3 has 13 amino acids. The CDR3 here is CSARIEGLGTQYF. CDR3 nucleotides: TGCAGTGCTAGGATCGAAGGTTTGGGTACGCAGTATTTT.

The rearrangement links TRBV20-1 to TRBJ2-7; 8 bases fit TRBD2. The J segment lost 4 bases and the V segment lost 0 bases, leaving 5 bases of the junction unmatched. The CDR3 extends over 14 amino acids. CDR1 DFQATT and CDR2 SNEGSKA come from the germline V gene (reference sequence). The CDR3, as DNA: TGCAGTGCTAGAGATCTGCGGGAGGTATACGAGCAGTACTTC. Translation: CSARDLREVYEQYF.

The chain carries TRBV15 and TRBJ1-1; the D gene is possibly TRBD1 (5 bases). Trimming left V 7 bases short and J 11 bases short, with 23 bases between. Germline assignment: CDR1 LNHNV and CDR2 YYDKDF (reference sequence). This CDR3 is 14 amino acids long. DNA of the CDR3: TGTGCCACCACCCCGGGACGAGGCGGAGGCAGGGCTTTCTTT. It specifies CATTPGRGGGRAFF.

This clonotype was counted a single time. The chain combines TRBV20-1 with TRBJ1-6; TRBD1 is a possible D gene (6 bases). Germline V gene lookup returns CDR1 DFQATT and CDR2 SNEGSKA (reference sequence). With 6 bases removed from V and 9 bases from J, the gap between germline ends came to 15 bases. The CDR3 is 13 residues long. The CDR3 DNA reads as TGCAGTGCCTATGGACAGCCGGGTTCACCCCTCCACTTT. Its translation: CSAYGQPGSPLHF.

J is TRBJ2-1 and V is TRBV11-2; TRBD2 agrees at 16 bases. The CDR3 sequence is 20 residues long. V shed 5 bases, J shed 9 bases, and the junction held 19 bases outside the gene matches. In germline, CDR1 is SGHAT, CDR2 FQNNGV. Here the CDR3 reads CASSPTGGLAGGPGIGEQFF. The DNA for the CDR3 is TGTGCCAGCAGCCCCACAGGGGGACTAGCGGGAGGGCCTGGGATCGGTGAGCAGTTCTTC.

The chain links TRBV5-1 to TRBJ1-4; 8 bases map to TRBD1. The CDR3 is 16 residues long. V trimming: 4 bases; J trimming: 4 bases; junction bases outside the gene matches: 9. Germline CDR1 reads SGHRS; CDR2 reads YFSETQ. This CDR3 is CASSGTGQEINEKLFF. CDR3 sequence (DNA): TGCGCCAGCAGCGGAACGGGACAGGAAATTAATGAAAAACTGTTTTTT.